The 14 T cell receptor beta chains presented below share a single source sample, sequenced in a study of long-term antiretroviral therapy in people with HIV. Survey level was the resolution at which the v3.0 immunoSEQ assay ran. The repertoire was sequenced with immunoSEQ multiplex PCR; TCRdb's copy has only in-frame clones and lacks some. The data hold 30,000 to 40,000 clones, with about 80% observed a single time. The sequenced sample was unsorted PBMCs, obtained 2 years after starting antiretroviral therapy. Receptors originate from a woman aged 45-59 years with HIV.

J is TRBJ1-4 and V is TRBV7-2; D remains unclear. The CDR3 extends over 14 amino acids. CDR1 and CDR2 (germline): SGHTA, FQGNSA. The V end lost 6 bases, the J end lost 4 bases, and 12 bases lay between the germline ends. CDR3 sequence (DNA): TGTGCCAGCAGACCCGGACGGTATAATGAAAAACTGTTTTTT. Protein: CASRPGRYNEKLFF.

This chain joins TRBV5-1 and TRBJ2-5; 7 bases fit TRBD1. CDR1 and CDR2 from the germline V gene are SGHRS and YFSETQ. This CDR3 spans 14 amino acids. Losses at the gene ends were 5 bases for V and 2 bases for J; bases not matched to a gene: 6. The chain's CDR3 is CASRRPGQQETQYF. The CDR3 nucleotides read TGCGCCAGCAGACGACCGGGACAGCAAGAGACCCAGTACTTC.

The V call is TRBV5-6, the J call TRBJ1-2; D remains ambiguous. This CDR3 is built from 13 residues. V was shortened by 0 bases and J by 6 bases, with 9 bases between the two germline ends. CDR1 is SGHDT and CDR2 is YYEEEE in the germline V gene. The CDR3 region is CASSLVGEDGYTF. The CDR3, as DNA: TGTGCCAGCAGCTTGGTCGGGGAGGATGGCTACACCTTC.

The chain combines TRBV5-5 with TRBJ1-1; 7 bases map to TRBD1. V trimming: 9 bases; J trimming: 6 bases; junction bases outside the gene matches: 20. The V gene's germline CDR1 is SGHKS and CDR2 YYEKEE (reference sequence). This CDR3 is 16 amino acids long. CDR3 DNA: TGTGCCACCTCCCCCTCGAAGGGACAGACAATGGCTGAAGCTTTCTTT. It translates to CATSPSKGQTMAEAFF.

The V gene is TRBV27, the J gene TRBJ2-7, with 7 bases aligning to TRBD1. CDR1 and CDR2 (germline): MNHEY, SMNVEV (reference sequence). CDR3 length: 14 amino acids. The V and J ends lost 5 bases and 1 base, in that order; junction bases with no gene match: 5. The CDR3 loop reads CASSPGTASYEQYV. The CDR3 region has the DNA TGTGCCAGCAGTCCCGGGACAGCATCCTACGAGCAGTACGTC.

The chain is built from TRBV15 and TRBJ2-3, with 9 bases that match TRBD2. The CDR3 spans 15 residues. Germline CDR1 and CDR2: LNHNV and YYDKDF (reference sequence). The trim removed 6 bases at V and 1 base at J, leaving 5 bases unmatched. CDR3 nucleotides: TGTGCCACCAGTGTCCGGACTAGCGGCACAGATACGCAGTATTTT. This sequence encodes CATSVRTSGTDTQYF.

The V gene is TRBV27, the J gene TRBJ1-5; D uncertain. CDR1 is MNHEY, CDR2 SMNVEV, per germline (reference sequence). The CDR3 loop spans 15 amino acids. The V end was cut by 5 bases, the J end by 5 bases, with 16 bases between. CDR3: CASSALGDWDQPQHF. As DNA, the CDR3 is TGTGCCAGCAGTGCCCTAGGTGATTGGGATCAGCCCCAGCATTTT.

This clone was picked up one time. Here the CDR3 reads CASSYGGLGEKLFF. The DNA for the CDR3 is TGTGCCAGCTCGTACGGGGGGCTTGGGGAAAAACTGTTTTTT. V usage is TRBV18 and J usage is TRBJ1-4; D is perhaps TRBD1 (6 bases). Germline loops: CDR1 KGHSH, CDR2 LQKENI. Between the trimmed V and J ends, which lost 6 bases and 8 bases, there was a span of 16 bases. The CDR3 is 14 amino acids.

This rearrangement joins TRBV19 to TRBJ2-1; weak D call: TRBD2 (6 bases). This CDR3 has 14 amino acids. Trimming shortened V by 4 bases and J by 3 bases, and 10 bases separated the two germline ends. The germline gives CDR1 LNHDA, CDR2 SQIVND (reference sequence). The CDR3 bases are TGTGCCAGTAGTACCGCGGGACTCTACAATGAGCAGTTCTTC. Protein sequence: CASSTAGLYNEQFF.

The chain uses TRBV27 and TRBJ2-6; 9 positions agree with TRBD1. CDR3 size: 15 residues. Looked up from germline, CDR1 is MNHEY and CDR2 is SMNVEV (reference sequence). Trimming took 4 bases from V and 2 from J; bases not matched to a gene: 0. DNA for the CDR3: TGTGCCAGCAGTTACAGGGGGCCTGGGGCCAACGTCCTGACTTTC. It encodes CASSYRGPGANVLTF.

This clone occurred a few times. The chain joins TRBV14 to TRBJ1-1, with D unclear. CDR3 length equals 12 residues. Trimming removed 3 bases at V and 0 bases at J, with 2 bases between. Germline values: CDR1 SGHDN, CDR2 FVKESK. The CDR3 coding sequence is TGTGCCAGCAGCCAGCTGAACACTGAAGCTTTCTTT. Its protein product is CASSQLNTEAFF.

The chain combines TRBV14 with TRBJ1-2; D gene unclear. V dropped 0 bases and J dropped 8 bases, with 10 bases sitting between them. Germline V lookup: CDR1 SGHDN, CDR2 FVKESK. The CDR3 is made up of 13 amino acids. This CDR3 reads CASSQDVIGGYTF. The CDR3 DNA follows: TGTGCCAGCAGCCAAGACGTGATTGGAGGCTACACCTTC.

The V call is TRBV2, the J call TRBJ1-6; tentative D call: TRBD1 (5 bases). The CDR3 is 16 residues long. With 6 bases removed from V and 7 bases from J, the gap between germline ends came to 19 bases. The V gene's germline CDR1 is SNHLY and CDR2 FYNNEI. CDR3 sequence (DNA): TGTGCCAGCAGCGCCCCGGGGCAGCGAGGAAATTCACCCCTCCACTTT. Protein sequence: CASSAPGQRGNSPLHF.

J is TRBJ2-4 and V is TRBV4-1; possibly TRBD1 or TRBD2 for D (5 bases each). V dropped 0 bases and J dropped 8 bases, with 14 bases sitting between them. The CDR3 is made up of 15 amino acids. Per the germline V gene, CDR1 is MGHRA and CDR2 is YSYEKL. The CDR3 region is CASSQDGTRADIQYF. In DNA form, the CDR3 reads TGCGCCAGCAGCCAAGACGGGACCAGGGCGGACATTCAGTACTTC.